The 30 T cell receptor beta chains given below trace back to one sample, sequenced in a study of T-cell memory formation after mild COVID-19. TCRdb passed the 5' RACE reads through MiXCR, listing each CDR3 protein once. The table includes around 510,000 distinct CDR3 sequences, less than 25% detected once. Sequencing input: PBMCs or a T cell subset sorted from them (not recorded which). These TCRs come from an adult woman who had mild COVID-19 (a few samples of this study predate the infection). Cell type and time point are not known.

This clonotype occurred a few times. This chain uses TRBV27 with TRBJ2-3, with TRBD2 matching over 12 bases. J gave up 0 bases and V 6 bases, and 10 bases lay outside the gene matches. CDR1 is MNHEY and CDR2 is SMNVEV in the germline V gene (reference sequence). The CDR3 length is 18 residues. The CDR3 protein is CASRGLAGRGSSTDTQYF. The CDR3 nucleotides are TGTGCCAGCAGAGGACTAGCGGGACGAGGTTCTAGCACAGATACGCAGTATTTT.

The J gene is TRBJ2-7, the V gene TRBV27, with a possible D match to TRBD2 (5 bases). Germline lookup yields CDR1 MNHEY and CDR2 SMNVEV (reference sequence). The length of the CDR3 is 13 residues. V was cut by 8 bases and J by 5 bases, with 16 bases left in between. The CDR3 sequence: CASLGGPTDEQYF. CDR3 nucleotide sequence: TGTGCCAGCCTTGGCGGGCCAACGGACGAGCAGTACTTC.

This clonotype was counted only a few times. V gene TRBV5-4 combines with J gene TRBJ2-4; D possibly matches TRBD1 or TRBD2 (5 bases each). The V end lost 5 bases, the J end lost 7 bases, and 10 bases lay between the germline ends. CDR1 is SGHNT and CDR2 is YYREEE in the germline V gene (reference sequence). The CDR3 spans 12 residues. The CDR3 DNA is TGTGCCAGCAGTCGGGACCAGAACATTCAGTACTTC. As protein: CASSRDQNIQYF.

In its sample, this clonotype was seen a few times. CDR3 sequence: CASSPGGSGGKQYF. The CDR3 region has the DNA TGCGCCAGCTCCCCAGGAGGGTCGGGGGGGAAGCAGTACTTC. The chain links TRBV4-3 to TRBJ2-7, with 8 bases identical to TRBD2. This CDR3 region has 14 residues. The ends lost 8 bases at V and 8 bases at J; junction bases unmatched: 14. Germline CDR1 is LGHNA and CDR2 is YSLEER.

V is TRBV20-1 and J is TRBJ2-3; the D gene is possibly TRBD2 (7 bases). Germline V gene lookup returns CDR1 DFQATT and CDR2 SNEGSKA (reference sequence). CDR3 length: 15 amino acids. With 4 bases removed from V and 3 bases from J, the gap between germline ends came to 17 bases. The CDR3 DNA reads as TGCAGTGCTACCAACACACAGGGAGGGACAGATACGCAGTATTTT. This sequence encodes CSATNTQGGTDTQYF.

The V and J genes are TRBV20-1 and TRBJ2-3; D gene unclear. The CDR3 runs 11 residues. Trimming removed 6 bases at V and 3 bases at J, with 7 bases between. Germline CDR1 and CDR2: DFQATT and SNEGSKA (reference sequence). In nucleotides, the CDR3 is TGCAGTGCCCCTACTACAGATACGCAGTATTTT. Translated, it gives CSAPTTDTQYF.

The rearrangement links TRBV5-1 to TRBJ2-3, with D possibly called TRBD1 or TRBD2 (5 bases each). This CDR3 has 16 residues. V lost 4 bases and J 3 bases, leaving 18 bases between the germline ends. CDR1 is SGHRS and CDR2 is YFSETQ in the germline V gene. DNA of the CDR3: TGCGCCAGCAGCCCCCGAGGGGCCGGGTCGACAGATACGCAGTATTTT. Translation gives CASSPRGAGSTDTQYF.

The sample holds a few counts of this clonotype. The genes are TRBV7-2 and TRBJ2-1; no definite D call. Trimming took 3 bases from V and 9 from J, leaving 6 bases between them. The germline V gene encodes CDR1 SGHTA and CDR2 FQGNSA. There are 11 residues in the CDR3. CDR3 sequence reads: CASSLQIEQFF. CDR3 nucleotide sequence: TGTGCCAGCAGCTTGCAGATTGAGCAGTTCTTC.

This clonotype turned up a few times. The chain couples TRBV14 to TRBJ1-3, with D unclear. In germline, CDR1 is SGHDN, CDR2 FVKESK. The CDR3 has 17 residues. The ends were cut back, 1 base at V and 4 bases at J, with 17 bases in the middle. The CDR3 protein is CASSQATVAWAGNTIYF. CDR3 DNA sequence: TGTGCCAGCAGCCAAGCAACGGTGGCCTGGGCCGGAAACACCATATATTTT.

This clonotype has only a few counts. The chain has TRBV10-3 and TRBJ2-2; 9 bases align to TRBD1. Germline-derived CDR1 and CDR2 are ENHRY and SYGVKD. The length of the CDR3 is 15 residues. The V segment lost 6 bases and the J segment 3 bases; nucleotides outside the gene matches: 5. The CDR3: CAISQRTGDTGELFF. The DNA of the CDR3 is TGTGCCATCAGCCAAAGGACAGGGGACACCGGGGAGCTGTTTTTT.

This clonotype was counted between two and nine times. The chain is built from TRBV29-1 and TRBJ1-2; no definite D call. V gave up 0 bases and J gave up 4 bases, with 9 bases separating them. Looked up from germline, CDR1 is SQVTM and CDR2 is ANQGSEA. The CDR3 extends over 13 amino acids. In nucleotides, the CDR3 is TGCAGCGTTGAAGAGTCATCCCTCTATGGCTACACCTTC. Its protein is CSVEESSLYGYTF.

This sequence joins TRBV5-5 and TRBJ2-2; 7 nucleotides line up with TRBD2. Germline values: CDR1 SGHKS, CDR2 YYEKEE (reference sequence). The CDR3 runs 18 residues. V gave up 3 bases and J gave up 3 bases; unmatched junction bases: 14. The CDR3 region is CASSSPTTGLVYTGELFF. The CDR3 region has the DNA TGTGCCAGCAGCTCGCCGACCACTGGACTAGTCTACACCGGGGAGCTGTTTTTT.

The sample holds a few counts of this clonotype. The chain joins TRBV24-1 to TRBJ2-5, with 10 bases aligning to TRBD2. The trim removed 5 bases at V and 2 bases at J, leaving 1 base unmatched. The germline CDR1 and CDR2 sequences are KGHDR and SFDVKD. The CDR3 totals 14 residues. In DNA form, the CDR3 reads TGTGCCACCAGTGGAGCGGGGGGGCAAGAGACCCAGTACTTC. Its protein is CATSGAGGQETQYF.

This clonotype was counted between two and nine times. The chain has TRBV10-3 and TRBJ2-7, with D perhaps being TRBD1 or TRBD2 (5 bases each). The CDR3 is made up of 20 amino acids. The V gene's germline CDR1 is ENHRY and CDR2 SYGVKD. Trimming took off 10 bases at V and 2 bases at J, with 36 bases between the two ends. CDR3 sequence (DNA): TGTGCCACCGCCGGCTCCCTTATTACGCGCAGGGACCGACCTACCTACGAGCAGTACTTC. This translates into CATAGSLITRRDRPTYEQYF.

This chain links TRBV19 with TRBJ1-2; 7 bases agree with TRBD1. Germline V CDR1 and CDR2: LNHDA, SQIVND (reference sequence). The V gene end was trimmed by 2 bases and the J gene end by 0 bases; junction bases not matched to a gene: 12. The CDR3 runs 18 residues. This chain's CDR3 is CASSITRRQGTANYGYTF. CDR3 nucleotides: TGTGCCAGTAGTATAACTCGTCGACAGGGTACAGCTAACTATGGCTACACCTTC. Using reference TRBV19 and TRBJ1-2 for the parts outside the CDR3, the full variable domain is DGGITQSPKYLFRKEGQNVTLSCEQNLNHDAMYWYRQDPGQGLRLIYYSQIVNDFQKGDIAEGYSVSREKKESFPLTVTSAQKNPTAFYLCASSITRRQGTANYGYTFGSGTRLTVV.

This clonotype has more than one count but fewer than ten. The chain carries TRBV5-4 and TRBJ1-1; possibly TRBD1 for D (6 bases). The CDR3 runs 12 residues. Per germline, CDR1 SGHNT and CDR2 YYREEE (reference sequence). Trimming pared 4 bases from V and 5 bases from J, leaving 9 bases between. The CDR3 DNA sequence: TGTGCCAGCAGCCGACAGGATACTGAAGCTTTCTTT. This gives the protein CASSRQDTEAFF.

The chain employs TRBV6-1 and TRBJ2-3; TRBD1 is a possible D gene (6 bases). This CDR3 region has 16 residues. V shed 6 bases and J shed 1 base, with 17 bases lying between them. Germline V lookup: CDR1 MNHNS, CDR2 SASEGT. CDR3 residues: CASRDSRGIGTDTQYF. The CDR3 DNA sequence: TGTGCCAGCAGGGACTCCAGGGGCATCGGCACAGATACGCAGTATTTT.

V is TRBV24-1 and J is TRBJ2-7; the D is unclear. V gave up 9 bases and J gave up 3 bases, with 8 bases separating them. Per the germline V gene, CDR1 is KGHDR and CDR2 is SFDVKD. The CDR3 contains 11 residues. CDR3 nucleotides: TGTGCCACCTCGATCGGCTACGAGCAGTACTTC. This gives the protein CATSIGYEQYF.

J is TRBJ2-7 and V is TRBV9, with 10 positions matching TRBD2. V shed 0 bases and J 0 bases; nucleotides not matched to a gene: 9. CDR1 is SGDLS and CDR2 is YYNGEE in the germline V gene. The CDR3 sequence is 18 residues long. CDR3 DNA: TGTGCCAGCAGCGTAGAGGGAGCGGGGGGGCCTAGCTCCTACGAGCAGTACTTC. It yields the protein CASSVEGAGGPSSYEQYF.

This clonotype was detected a few times. This chain uses TRBV4-1 with TRBJ1-6; 7 nucleotides line up with TRBD1. From germline, CDR1 is MGHRA and CDR2 YSYEKL. The ends lost 1 base at V and 3 bases at J; junction bases unmatched: 6. The CDR3 covers 17 residues. The CDR3 spells CASSQGPGTDYNSPLHF. The CDR3 region has the DNA TGCGCCAGCAGCCAAGGCCCGGGGACAGACTATAATTCACCCCTCCACTTT.

This clonotype has more than one count but fewer than ten. The rearrangement uses TRBV7-2 and TRBJ2-7; 7 positions agree with TRBD2. Unmatched junction bases numbered 11, after V lost 0 bases and J lost 0 bases. The length of the CDR3 is 18 residues. CDR1 and CDR2 from the germline V gene are SGHTA and FQGNSA. The CDR3 DNA reads as TGTGCCAGCAGCTTAGCGTTGGGGCTAGCGGCCAGCTCCTACGAGCAGTACTTC. Residues: CASSLALGLAASSYEQYF.

The chain employs TRBV27 and TRBJ2-1; 9 bases are shared with TRBD2. The CDR3 runs 14 residues. Germline assignment: CDR1 MNHEY and CDR2 SMNVEV (reference sequence). Germline trimming cut 2 bases from V and 16 bases from J; bases unmatched to any gene: 12. The CDR3 DNA sequence: TGTGCCAGCAGTTTAAATGAGGTCGGGACTAGCTACTTCTTC. This gives the protein CASSLNEVGTSYFF.

V usage is TRBV12-3 or TRBV12-4 and J usage is TRBJ2-1; possible D gene TRBD2, 6 bases. Trimming left V 3 bases short and J 10 bases short, with 16 bases between. The CDR3 covers 14 residues. The CDR3 DNA sequence: TGTGCCAGCAGTTTGTGGAGGGGTCGCTGGGAGCAGTTCTTC. It is translated as CASSLWRGRWEQFF.

This clonotype was observed a few times. This sequence joins TRBV11-3 and TRBJ2-2, with no clear D. V lost 5 bases, J lost 9 bases, and 10 bases lay in between. This CDR3 comprises 12 residues. Germline CDR1 SGHNT, CDR2 YENEEA. The CDR3 sequence is CASSPALRELFF. The CDR3 DNA follows: TGTGCCAGCAGCCCCGCTCTCCGGGAGCTGTTTTTT.

The genes are TRBV30 and TRBJ2-5; no clear D gene. This CDR3 is built from 12 residues. The germline gives CDR1 GTSNPN, CDR2 SVGIG (reference sequence). V was cut by 4 bases and J by 2 bases, with 8 bases left in between. This CDR3 reads CAWTRGQETQYF. In nucleotides, the CDR3 is TGTGCCTGGACGCGTGGTCAAGAGACCCAGTACTTC.

The gene calls are TRBV6-2 or TRBV6-3 and TRBJ1-5; tentatively, D is TRBD1 (5 bases). CDR1 and CDR2 (germline): MNHEY, SVGEGT. Trimming pared 7 bases from V and 5 bases from J, leaving 12 bases between. The CDR3 extends over 13 amino acids. The CDR3, as DNA: TGTGCCAGCAATAGTATCAGGGATCAGCCCCAGCATTTT. Its protein product is CASNSIRDQPQHF.

V usage is TRBV12-3 or TRBV12-4 and J usage is TRBJ2-7; D unresolved. Trimming removed 3 bases from V and 4 bases from J, with 13 bases in between. CDR3 length equals 14 residues. CDR3: CASSFRRSSYEQYF. DNA for the CDR3: TGTGCCAGCAGTTTTAGGAGAAGTTCATACGAGCAGTACTTC.

The chain joins TRBV6-1 to TRBJ2-5, with no clear D. This CDR3 spans 15 amino acids. Per the germline V gene, CDR1 is MNHNS and CDR2 is SASEGT. V lost 2 bases and J lost 2, with 12 bases in between. This CDR3 reads CASSESANTQETQYF. Written as DNA, the CDR3 is TGTGCCAGCAGTGAATCGGCCAACACTCAAGAGACCCAGTACTTC.

This clonotype turned up a few times. This chain links TRBV20-1 with TRBJ2-3, with D maybe TRBD2 (6 bases). From germline, CDR1 is DFQATT and CDR2 SNEGSKA (reference sequence). The CDR3 loop spans 16 amino acids. Deletions cut 4 bases from V and 0 bases from J, with 17 bases between. CDR3: CSATRRAGTSTDTQYF. The CDR3, as DNA: TGCAGTGCTACTCGGAGGGCAGGGACTAGCACAGATACGCAGTATTTT.

V gene TRBV6-2 or TRBV6-3 combines with J gene TRBJ1-5; TRBD1 might be the D (5 bases). Germline CDR1 MNHEY, CDR2 SVGEGT. CDR3 length: 17 amino acids. V lost 0 bases, J lost 2 bases, and 14 bases lay in between. CDR3: CASSYSAGGEGNQPQHF. CDR3 nucleotide sequence: TGTGCCAGCAGTTACTCGGCCGGGGGTGAGGGCAATCAGCCCCAGCATTTT.